The 21 T cell receptor beta chains below come from one sample, sequenced in a study of identical twins. TCRdb fed the 5' RACE reads into MiXCR, producing one record per CDR3 protein. Here the sample spans 350,000 to 450,000 distinct CDR3 sequences, about a fifth being singletons. Sequencing used naive T cells sorted from blood. These receptors were taken from a man between 50 and 59 years old in good health.

This rearrangement joins TRBV20-1 to TRBJ2-1; the match to TRBD2 covers 10 bases. V was pared by 3 bases and J by 2 bases, with 7 bases of the junction left unmatched. The CDR3 runs 16 residues. CDR1 is DFQATT and CDR2 is SNEGSKA in the germline V gene (reference sequence). CDR3 residues: CSASPPSGGTYNEQFF. CDR3 nucleotide sequence: TGCAGTGCTAGCCCCCCTAGCGGGGGCACCTACAATGAGCAGTTCTTC.

This clonotype was counted ten times or more. The V call is TRBV29-1, the J call TRBJ2-2; D is unclear. The CDR3 extends over 13 amino acids. V was trimmed by 0 bases and J by 6 bases, leaving 8 bases between them. Germline values: CDR1 SQVTM, CDR2 ANQGSEA. CDR3 sequence (DNA): TGCAGCGTTGAAGATCTAAGGTCCGGGGAGCTGTTTTTT. Translated, it gives CSVEDLRSGELFF.

The genes are TRBV20-1 and TRBJ1-1; the D gene is possibly TRBD1 (6 bases). The V end was cut by 4 bases, the J end by 4 bases, with 16 bases between. The CDR3 has 14 residues. CDR1 is DFQATT, CDR2 SNEGSKA, per germline (reference sequence). In DNA form, the CDR3 reads TGCAGTGCTAATGACCAGGGGAAATTCACTGAAGCTTTCTTT. Its protein product is CSANDQGKFTEAFF.

The rearrangement uses TRBV7-6 and TRBJ2-3; weak D call: TRBD2 (7 bases). The germline V gene has CDR1 SGHVS and CDR2 FNYEAQ. The V end was cut by 1 base, the J end by 4 bases, with 12 bases between. The CDR3 contains 15 residues. The CDR3 region has the DNA TGTGCCAGCAGCTTAGGGGCGGGGGCAGCAGATACGCAGTATTTT. Amino acid sequence: CASSLGAGAADTQYF.

The J gene is TRBJ2-1, the V gene TRBV6-1; D uncertain. Germline lookup yields CDR1 MNHNS and CDR2 SASEGT. V shed 6 bases and J shed 7 bases, with 16 bases lying between them. The CDR3 runs 14 residues. The CDR3 coding sequence is TGTGCCAGCAGCCCATCCATCCAGTCTAATGAGCAGTTCTTC. Translating it yields CASSPSIQSNEQFF.

This clonotype occurred many times. This sequence joins TRBV6-2 or TRBV6-3 and TRBJ1-5; D might be TRBD1 (6 bases). Germline-derived CDR1 and CDR2 are MNHEY and SVGEGT. V dropped 2 bases and J dropped 4 bases, with 12 bases sitting between them. The CDR3 sequence is 15 residues long. The CDR3 spells CASSYVAQGNQPQHF. Here the CDR3 DNA reads TGTGCCAGCAGTTACGTCGCGCAGGGGAATCAGCCCCAGCATTTT.

This clonotype was picked up a small number of times. J is TRBJ2-3 and V is TRBV20-1, with a weak D call TRBD2 (6 bases). Germline V lookup: CDR1 DFQATT, CDR2 SNEGSKA (reference sequence). Trimming took off 4 bases at V and 2 bases at J, with 10 bases between the two ends. CDR3 length: 13 amino acids. The CDR3: CSANSGVTDTQYF. Written as DNA, the CDR3 is TGCAGTGCTAACTCGGGAGTCACAGATACGCAGTATTTT.

This rearrangement joins TRBV4-3 to TRBJ2-1; 11 nucleotides line up with TRBD2. V was clipped by 0 bases and J by 2 bases; unmatched bases: 9. The CDR3 has 19 residues. The germline gives CDR1 LGHNA, CDR2 YSLEER. The CDR3 DNA follows: TGCGCCAGCAGCCAAGAGGAGCCGGGACTAGCGGAAACCTACAATGAGCAGTTCTTC. This translates into CASSQEEPGLAETYNEQFF.

This clonotype was detected a few times. The rearrangement uses TRBV3-1 and TRBJ1-1; no clear D gene. The length of the CDR3 is 14 residues. V lost 1 base and J 1 base, leaving 7 bases between the germline ends. Germline-derived CDR1 and CDR2 are LGHDT and YNNKEL (reference sequence). Here the CDR3 reads CASSQGSRNTEAFF. Written as DNA, the CDR3 is TGTGCCAGCAGCCAAGGATCCAGGAACACTGAAGCTTTCTTT.

The chain carries TRBV20-1 and TRBJ2-5; D unresolved. Germline V CDR1 and CDR2: DFQATT, SNEGSKA (reference sequence). This CDR3 contains 12 residues. The V and J ends lost 6 bases and 2 bases respectively, with 10 bases between them. CDR3 bases: TGCAGTGCCATCAAAGGACAAGAGACCCAGTACTTC. This codes for CSAIKGQETQYF.

The chain carries TRBV4-3 and TRBJ2-7; D may match TRBD1 or TRBD2 (5 bases each). V shed 1 base and J shed 0 bases, with 16 bases lying between them. CDR1 LGHNA and CDR2 YSLEER come from the germline V gene. The CDR3 is made up of 17 amino acids. In DNA, the CDR3 is TGCGCCAGCAGCCAAGCCGCCGGGACCGCGAGCTCCTACGAGCAGTACTTC. Translating it yields CASSQAAGTASSYEQYF.

In the case of this clonotype: An end of the junction does not agree with germline; a read error may underlie this. The CDR3 loop reads CASSSPQVF. The CDR3 DNA reads TGTGCCAGCAGCTCACCTCAGGTCTTC. This chain joins TRBV7-8 and TRBJ2-5; D gene unclear. Germline V gene lookup returns CDR1 SGHVS and CDR2 FQNEAQ. This CDR3 is built from 9 residues.

The chain carries TRBV20-1 and TRBJ1-6; 7 nucleotides match TRBD1. V lost 3 bases to trimming and J lost 6 bases; unmatched junction nucleotides: 2. This CDR3 is 13 amino acids long. Germline V CDR1 and CDR2: DFQATT, SNEGSKA (reference sequence). The chain's CDR3 is CSARGTANSPLHF. In DNA form, the CDR3 reads TGCAGTGCTAGGGGGACAGCTAATTCACCCCTCCACTTT.

In its sample, this clonotype was seen many times. The gene calls are TRBV29-1 and TRBJ2-7; TRBD2 might be the D (5 bases). Germline lookup yields CDR1 SQVTM and CDR2 ANQGSEA. Trimming cost V 7 bases and J 2 bases, with 15 bases left between them. The CDR3 runs to 13 residues. In DNA form, the CDR3 reads TGCAGCGCTGGCGATAGCGCGGCCTACGAGCAGTACTTC. It encodes CSAGDSAAYEQYF.

The chain combines TRBV5-1 with TRBJ1-6; D is undetermined. The CDR3 is 15 amino acids. CDR1 and CDR2 from the germline V gene are SGHRS and YFSETQ. The germline V and J ends were trimmed by 0 bases and 3 bases, with 7 bases remaining between them. CDR3 residues: CASSLGSRYNSPLHF. DNA of the CDR3: TGCGCCAGCAGCTTGGGCAGCCGCTATAATTCACCCCTCCACTTT.

The V call is TRBV27, the J call TRBJ2-2, with D tentatively TRBD2 (6 bases). The V end lost 3 bases, the J end lost 7 bases, and 12 bases lay between the germline ends. The CDR3 is made up of 14 amino acids. Germline V CDR1 and CDR2: MNHEY, SMNVEV (reference sequence). The CDR3 is CASSFLRGSGELFF. The DNA for the CDR3 is TGTGCCAGCAGTTTCCTCCGGGGGAGCGGGGAGCTGTTTTTT.

This clonotype was found a few times. CDR3 loop: CASSRTGHGPHEQYF. The CDR3 nucleotides are TGTGCCAGCAGCCGGACAGGACATGGCCCCCACGAGCAGTACTTC. The V and J genes are TRBV12-3 or TRBV12-4 and TRBJ2-7; 7 nucleotides agree with TRBD1. V lost 6 bases and J lost 5; bases outside the gene matches: 13. The CDR3 covers 15 residues.

The chain couples TRBV6-1 to TRBJ2-2, with D hard to call. CDR3 size: 14 residues. CDR1 and CDR2 (germline): MNHNS, SASEGT. Between the trimmed V and J ends, which lost 8 bases and 1 base, there was a span of 11 bases. CDR3 sequence reads: CASYWTGNTGELFF. The CDR3 DNA follows: TGTGCCAGCTACTGGACGGGGAACACCGGGGAGCTGTTTTTT.

CDR3 residues: CAVHYSGANVLTF. The DNA for the CDR3 is TGTGCCGTCCACTATTCTGGGGCCAACGTCCTGACTTTC. The J gene is TRBJ2-6, the V gene TRBV6-2 or TRBV6-3; no clear D. V was shortened by 11 bases and J by 1 base, with 9 bases between the two germline ends. This CDR3 comprises 13 residues. Germline CDR1 reads MNHEY; CDR2 reads SVGEGT.

This sequence joins TRBV4-1 and TRBJ1-1; the match to TRBD1 covers 8 bases. Germline trimming cut 3 bases from V and 4 bases from J; bases unmatched to any gene: 7. CDR1 and CDR2 from the germline V gene are MGHRA and YSYEKL. The CDR3 sequence is 15 residues long. The CDR3 sequence is CASSQRTGSGTEAFF. DNA of the CDR3: TGCGCCAGCAGCCAGAGGACAGGGTCTGGCACTGAAGCTTTCTTT.

The sample holds a few counts of this clonotype. This rearrangement joins TRBV6-2 or TRBV6-3 to TRBJ2-7; D gene unclear. The CDR3 has 15 amino acids. V lost 5 bases and J lost 7, with 21 bases in between. In germline, CDR1 is MNHEY, CDR2 SVGEGT. DNA of the CDR3: TGTGCCAGCAGTCCCATTGAGAGGCAGCTGGGGGAGCAGTACTTC. It specifies CASSPIERQLGEQYF.